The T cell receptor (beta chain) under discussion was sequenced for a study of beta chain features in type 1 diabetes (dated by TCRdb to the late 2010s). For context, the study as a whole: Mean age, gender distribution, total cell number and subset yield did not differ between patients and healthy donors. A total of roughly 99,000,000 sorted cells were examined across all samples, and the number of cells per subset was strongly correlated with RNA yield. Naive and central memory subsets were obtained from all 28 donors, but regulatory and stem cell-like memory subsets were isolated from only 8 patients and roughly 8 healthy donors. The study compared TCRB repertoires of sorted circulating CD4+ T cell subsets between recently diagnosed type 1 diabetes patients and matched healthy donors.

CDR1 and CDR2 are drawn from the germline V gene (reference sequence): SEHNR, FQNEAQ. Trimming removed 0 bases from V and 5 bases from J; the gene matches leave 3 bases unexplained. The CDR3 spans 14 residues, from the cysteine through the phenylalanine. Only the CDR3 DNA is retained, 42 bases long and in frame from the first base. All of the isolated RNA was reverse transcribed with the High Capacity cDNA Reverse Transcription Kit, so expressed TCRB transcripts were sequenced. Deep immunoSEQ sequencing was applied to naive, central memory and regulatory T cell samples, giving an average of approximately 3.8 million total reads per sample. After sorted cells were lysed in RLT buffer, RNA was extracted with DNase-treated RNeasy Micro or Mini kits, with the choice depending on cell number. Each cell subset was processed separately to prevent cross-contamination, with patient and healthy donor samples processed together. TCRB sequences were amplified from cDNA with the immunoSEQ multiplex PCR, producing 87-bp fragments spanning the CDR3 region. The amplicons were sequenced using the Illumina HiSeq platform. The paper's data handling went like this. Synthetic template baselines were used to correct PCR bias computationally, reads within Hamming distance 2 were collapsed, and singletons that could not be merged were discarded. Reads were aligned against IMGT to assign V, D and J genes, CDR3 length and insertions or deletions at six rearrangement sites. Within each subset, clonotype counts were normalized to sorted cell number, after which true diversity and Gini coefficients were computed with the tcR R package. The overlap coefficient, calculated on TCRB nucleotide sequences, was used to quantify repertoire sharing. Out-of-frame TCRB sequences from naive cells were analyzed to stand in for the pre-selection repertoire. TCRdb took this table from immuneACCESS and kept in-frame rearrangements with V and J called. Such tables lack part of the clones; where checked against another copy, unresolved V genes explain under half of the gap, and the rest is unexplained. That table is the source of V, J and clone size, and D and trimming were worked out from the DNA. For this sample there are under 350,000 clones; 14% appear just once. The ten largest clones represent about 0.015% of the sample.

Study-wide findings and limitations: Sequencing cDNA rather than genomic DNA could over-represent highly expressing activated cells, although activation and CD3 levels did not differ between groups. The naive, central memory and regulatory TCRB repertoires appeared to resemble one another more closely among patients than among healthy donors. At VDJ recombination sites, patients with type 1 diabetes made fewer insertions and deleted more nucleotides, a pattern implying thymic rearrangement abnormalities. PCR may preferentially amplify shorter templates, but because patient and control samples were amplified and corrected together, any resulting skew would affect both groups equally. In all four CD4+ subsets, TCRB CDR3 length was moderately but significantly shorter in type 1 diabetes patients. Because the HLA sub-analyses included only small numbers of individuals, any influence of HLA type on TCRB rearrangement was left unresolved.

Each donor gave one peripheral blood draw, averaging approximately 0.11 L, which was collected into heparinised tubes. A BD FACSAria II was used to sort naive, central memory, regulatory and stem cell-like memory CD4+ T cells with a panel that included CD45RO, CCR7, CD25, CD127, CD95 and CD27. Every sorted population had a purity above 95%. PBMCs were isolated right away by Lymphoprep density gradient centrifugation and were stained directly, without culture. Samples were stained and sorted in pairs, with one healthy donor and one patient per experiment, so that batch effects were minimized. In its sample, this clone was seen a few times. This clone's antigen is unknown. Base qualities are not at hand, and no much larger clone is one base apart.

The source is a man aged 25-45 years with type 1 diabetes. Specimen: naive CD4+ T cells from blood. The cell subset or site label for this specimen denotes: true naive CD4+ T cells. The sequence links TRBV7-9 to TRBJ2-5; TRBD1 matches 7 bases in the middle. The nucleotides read TGTGCCAGCAGCTTAGCTACAGGGGTTGAGACCCAGTACTTC. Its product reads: CASSLATGVETQYF.